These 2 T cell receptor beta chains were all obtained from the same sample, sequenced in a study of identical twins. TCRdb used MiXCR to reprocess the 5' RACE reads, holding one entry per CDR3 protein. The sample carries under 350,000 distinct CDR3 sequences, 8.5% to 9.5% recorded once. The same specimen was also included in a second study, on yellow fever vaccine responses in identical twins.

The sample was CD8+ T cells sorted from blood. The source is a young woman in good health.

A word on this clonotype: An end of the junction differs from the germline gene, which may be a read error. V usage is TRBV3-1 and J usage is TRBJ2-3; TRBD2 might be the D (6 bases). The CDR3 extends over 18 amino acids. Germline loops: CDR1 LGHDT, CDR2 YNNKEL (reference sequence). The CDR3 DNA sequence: TGTGCCAGCACCCAAGACGAACTAGCAGGAGAGGATAGAGATACGCAGTATTTT. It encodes CASTQDELAGEDRDTQYF.

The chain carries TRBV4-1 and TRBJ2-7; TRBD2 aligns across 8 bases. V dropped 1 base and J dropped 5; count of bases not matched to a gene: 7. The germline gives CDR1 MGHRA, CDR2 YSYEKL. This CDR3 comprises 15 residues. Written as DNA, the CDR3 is TGCGCCAGCAGCCAAGTCAACGGCGGGGGGAACGAGCAGTACTTC. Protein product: CASSQVNGGGNEQYF.